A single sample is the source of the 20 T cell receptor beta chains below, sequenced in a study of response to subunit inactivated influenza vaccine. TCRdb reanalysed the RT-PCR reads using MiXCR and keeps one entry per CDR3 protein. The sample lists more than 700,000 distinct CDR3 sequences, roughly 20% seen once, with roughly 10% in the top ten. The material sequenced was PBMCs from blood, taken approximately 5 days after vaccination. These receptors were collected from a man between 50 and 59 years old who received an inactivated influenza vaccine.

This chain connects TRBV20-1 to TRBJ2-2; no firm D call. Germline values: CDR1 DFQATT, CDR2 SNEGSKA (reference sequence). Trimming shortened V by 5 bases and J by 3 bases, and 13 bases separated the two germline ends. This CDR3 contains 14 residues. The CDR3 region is CSADDKKDTGELFF. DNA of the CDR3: TGCAGTGCTGACGACAAAAAGGACACCGGGGAGCTGTTTTTT.

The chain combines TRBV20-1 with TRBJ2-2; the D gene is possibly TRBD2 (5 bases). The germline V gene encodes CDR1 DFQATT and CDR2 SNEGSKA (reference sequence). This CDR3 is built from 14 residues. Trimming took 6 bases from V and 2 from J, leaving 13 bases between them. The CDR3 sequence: CSAAYDYNTGELFF. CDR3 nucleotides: TGCAGTGCCGCTTACGACTATAACACCGGGGAGCTGTTTTTT.

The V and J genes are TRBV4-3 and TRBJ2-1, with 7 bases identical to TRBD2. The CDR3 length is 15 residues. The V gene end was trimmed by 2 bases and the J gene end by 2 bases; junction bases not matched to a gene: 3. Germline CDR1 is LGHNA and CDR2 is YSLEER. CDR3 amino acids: CASSQPRGAYNEQFF. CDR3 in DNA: TGCGCCAGCAGCCAACCACGGGGGGCCTACAATGAGCAGTTCTTC.

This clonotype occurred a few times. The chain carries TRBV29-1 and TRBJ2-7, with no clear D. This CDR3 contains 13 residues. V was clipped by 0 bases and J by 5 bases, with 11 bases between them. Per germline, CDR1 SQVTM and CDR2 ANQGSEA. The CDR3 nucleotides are TGCAGCGTTGAAGATCACAAGGGCCACGAGCAGTACTTC. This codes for CSVEDHKGHEQYF.

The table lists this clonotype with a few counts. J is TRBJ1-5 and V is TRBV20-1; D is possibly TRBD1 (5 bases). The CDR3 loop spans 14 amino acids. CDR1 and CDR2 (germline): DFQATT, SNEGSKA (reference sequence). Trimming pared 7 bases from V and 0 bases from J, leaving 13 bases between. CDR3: CSGGVDPSNQPQHF. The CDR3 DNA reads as TGCAGTGGAGGGGTAGACCCTAGCAATCAGCCCCAGCATTTT.

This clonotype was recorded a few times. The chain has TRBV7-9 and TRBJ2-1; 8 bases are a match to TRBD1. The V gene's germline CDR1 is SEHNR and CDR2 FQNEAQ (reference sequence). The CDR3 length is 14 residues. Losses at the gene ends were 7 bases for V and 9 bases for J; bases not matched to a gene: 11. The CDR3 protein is CASTRTGRCGEQFF. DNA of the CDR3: TGTGCCAGCACCCGGACAGGGAGGTGTGGTGAGCAGTTCTTC. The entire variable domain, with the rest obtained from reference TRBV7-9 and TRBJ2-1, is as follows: DTGVSQNPRHKITKRGQNVTFRCDPISEHNRLYWYRQTLGQGPEFLTYFQNEAQLEKSRLLSDRFSAERPKGSFSTLEIQRTEQGDSAMYLCASTRTGRCGEQFFGPGTRLTVL.

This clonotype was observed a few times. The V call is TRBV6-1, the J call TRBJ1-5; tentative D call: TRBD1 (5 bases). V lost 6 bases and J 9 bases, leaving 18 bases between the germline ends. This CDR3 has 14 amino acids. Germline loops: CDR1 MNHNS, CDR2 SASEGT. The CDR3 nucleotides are TGTGCCAGCAGCCCGGGGGTGGCTGGGGTGCCCCAGCATTTT. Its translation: CASSPGVAGVPQHF.

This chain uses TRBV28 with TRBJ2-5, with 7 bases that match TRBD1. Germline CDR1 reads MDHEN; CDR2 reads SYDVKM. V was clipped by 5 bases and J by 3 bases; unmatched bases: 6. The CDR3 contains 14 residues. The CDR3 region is CASSLGQTEETQYF. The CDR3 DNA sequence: TGTGCCAGCAGTCTGGGACAGACAGAAGAGACCCAGTACTTC.

The CDR3 region is CATSDWARPPGANVLTF. The DNA for the CDR3 is TGTGCCACCAGTGATTGGGCCCGTCCGCCTGGGGCCAACGTCCTGACTTTC. This rearrangement joins TRBV24-1 to TRBJ2-6, with D hard to call. The CDR3 covers 17 residues. The V gene's germline CDR1 is KGHDR and CDR2 SFDVKD. The germline V and J ends were trimmed by 2 bases and 2 bases, with 12 bases remaining between them.

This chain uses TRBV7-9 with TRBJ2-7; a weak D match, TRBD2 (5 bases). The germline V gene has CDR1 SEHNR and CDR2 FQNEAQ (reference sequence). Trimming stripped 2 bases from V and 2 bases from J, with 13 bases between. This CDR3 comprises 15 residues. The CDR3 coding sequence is TGTGCCAGCAGCTTACGTTCCCGGGGAACCTACGAGCAGTACTTC. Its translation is CASSLRSRGTYEQYF. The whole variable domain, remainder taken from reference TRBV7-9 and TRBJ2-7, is DTGVSQNPRHKITKRGQNVTFRCDPISEHNRLYWYRQTLGQGPEFLTYFQNEAQLEKSRLLSDRFSAERPKGSFSTLEIQRTEQGDSAMYLCASSLRSRGTYEQYFGPGTRLTVT.

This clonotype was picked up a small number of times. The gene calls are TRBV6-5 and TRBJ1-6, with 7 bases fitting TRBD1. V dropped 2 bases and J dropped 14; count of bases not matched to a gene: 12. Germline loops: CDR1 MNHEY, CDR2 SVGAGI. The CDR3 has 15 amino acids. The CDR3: CASSYKAGGTLTLHF. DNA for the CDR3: TGTGCCAGCAGTTACAAGGCAGGGGGTACCCTCACCCTCCACTTT.

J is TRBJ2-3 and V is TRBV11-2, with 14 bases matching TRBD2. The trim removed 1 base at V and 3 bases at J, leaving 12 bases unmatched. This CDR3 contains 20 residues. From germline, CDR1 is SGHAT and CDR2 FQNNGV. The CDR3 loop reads CASSLVRGARTSGRTDTQYF. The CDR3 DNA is TGTGCCAGCAGCTTAGTTAGGGGGGCCCGGACTAGCGGGAGGACAGATACGCAGTATTTT.

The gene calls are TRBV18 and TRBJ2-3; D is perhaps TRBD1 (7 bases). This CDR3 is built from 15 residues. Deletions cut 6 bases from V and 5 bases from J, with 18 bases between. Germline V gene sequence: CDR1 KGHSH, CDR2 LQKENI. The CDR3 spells CASSPGGQGGDTQYF. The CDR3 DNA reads TGTGCCAGCTCCCCTGGCGGGCAGGGGGGAGATACGCAGTATTTT.

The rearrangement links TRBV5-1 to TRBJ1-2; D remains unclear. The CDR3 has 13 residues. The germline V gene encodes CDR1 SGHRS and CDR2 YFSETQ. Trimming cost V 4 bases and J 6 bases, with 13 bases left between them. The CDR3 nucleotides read TGCGCCAGCAGCGTTGGCCCAGAAGATGGCTACACCTTC. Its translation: CASSVGPEDGYTF.

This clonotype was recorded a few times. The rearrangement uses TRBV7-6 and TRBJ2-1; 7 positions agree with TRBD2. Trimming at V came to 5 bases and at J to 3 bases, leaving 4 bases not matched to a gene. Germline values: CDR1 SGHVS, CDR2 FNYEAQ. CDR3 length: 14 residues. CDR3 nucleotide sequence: TGTGCCAGCAGCGGCCGGGGGGTCTACAATGAGCAGTTCTTC. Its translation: CASSGRGVYNEQFF.

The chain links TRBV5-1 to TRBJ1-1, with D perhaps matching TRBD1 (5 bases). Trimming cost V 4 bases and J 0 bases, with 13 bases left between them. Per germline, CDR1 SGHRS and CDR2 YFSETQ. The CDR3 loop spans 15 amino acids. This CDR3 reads CASSAKTEMNTEAFF. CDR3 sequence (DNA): TGCGCCAGCAGCGCGAAGACAGAGATGAACACTGAAGCTTTCTTT.

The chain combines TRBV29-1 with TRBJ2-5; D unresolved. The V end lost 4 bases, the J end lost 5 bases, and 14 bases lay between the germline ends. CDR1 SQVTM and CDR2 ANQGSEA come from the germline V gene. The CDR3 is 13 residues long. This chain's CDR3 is CSVARPLVETQYF. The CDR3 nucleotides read TGCAGCGTTGCACGGCCGCTAGTGGAGACCCAGTACTTC.

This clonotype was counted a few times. This CDR3 reads CASSQVGHGEQFF. In nucleotides, the CDR3 is TGCGCCAGCAGCCAAGTGGGACATGGGGAGCAGTTCTTC. The rearrangement links TRBV4-1 to TRBJ2-1, with D perhaps matching TRBD1 (6 bases). This CDR3 has 13 residues. CDR1 MGHRA and CDR2 YSYEKL come from the germline V gene. The V end lost 1 base, the J end lost 10 bases, and 11 bases lay between the germline ends.

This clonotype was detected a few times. Here the CDR3 reads CSTFRGAGNEKLFF. In nucleotides, the CDR3 is TGCAGTACCTTCAGGGGGGCGGGGAATGAAAAACTGTTTTTT. The chain carries TRBV20-1 and TRBJ1-4, with 7 nucleotides matching TRBD1. Germline V gene data show CDR1 as DFQATT and CDR2 as SNEGSKA (reference sequence). The CDR3 is made up of 14 amino acids. V lost 8 bases and J lost 5; bases outside the gene matches: 11.

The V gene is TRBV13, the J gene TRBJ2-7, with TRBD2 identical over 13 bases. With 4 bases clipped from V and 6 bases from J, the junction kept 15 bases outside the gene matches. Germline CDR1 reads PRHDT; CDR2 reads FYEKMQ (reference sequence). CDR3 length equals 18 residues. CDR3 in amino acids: CASSSLTSGGSPGGEQYF. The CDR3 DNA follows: TGTGCCAGCAGCTCCCTGACTAGCGGGGGGTCCCCAGGTGGCGAGCAGTACTTC.